These 20 T cell receptor beta chains were all obtained from the same sample, sequenced in a study of identifying expanded T cells in peripheral blood (dated by TCRdb to between 2019 and 2020). Libraries were constructed by the immunoSEQ multiplex PCR assay. What TCRdb holds here is the immuneACCESS table cut down to in-frame rearrangements. Part of the clones is not present; checked against another copy, under half of the missing clones reflect an unresolved V gene, and the others are unexplained. The sample contains about 85,000 clones, more than 70% of them found a single time. The leading ten clones occupy roughly 19% of the sample. Material for sequencing was blood. The source is a person aged 18-70 years in good health.

The chain couples TRBV6-6 to TRBJ2-3, with D perhaps TRBD1 (5 bases). Per the germline V gene, CDR1 is MNHNY and CDR2 is SVGAGI (reference sequence). V was pared by 5 bases and J by 5 bases, with 11 bases between. This CDR3 spans 13 amino acids. The CDR3 reads CASSLGRGDTQYF. In DNA, the CDR3 is TGTGCCAGCAGTCTTGGTAGGGGAGATACGCAGTATTTT.

This CDR3 reads CATADGPNTGELFF. CDR3 in DNA: TGTGCCACCGCTGATGGGCCGAACACCGGGGAGCTGTTTTTT. This chain uses TRBV7-2 with TRBJ2-2; unclear D gene. Trimming removed 10 bases from V and 0 bases from J, with 12 bases in between. Germline V gene lookup returns CDR1 SGHTA and CDR2 FQGNSA. The CDR3 covers 14 residues.

The rearrangement links TRBV27 to TRBJ2-7; 11 bases line up with TRBD2. This CDR3 spans 16 amino acids. Germline loops: CDR1 MNHEY, CDR2 SMNVEV (reference sequence). V was clipped by 4 bases and J by 3 bases; unmatched bases: 8. This CDR3 is CASSSLAGGRFYEQYF. CDR3 nucleotide sequence: TGTGCCAGCAGTTCCCTAGCGGGGGGCCGCTTCTACGAGCAGTACTTC.

The gene calls are TRBV7-9 and TRBJ1-3, with D perhaps matching TRBD1 (5 bases). With 0 bases removed from V and 0 bases from J, the gap between germline ends came to 12 bases. Germline V CDR1 and CDR2: SEHNR, FQNEAQ (reference sequence). The CDR3 spans 17 residues. The CDR3 sequence is CASSLAPRASSGNTIYF. CDR3 in DNA: TGTGCCAGCAGCTTAGCCCCCAGGGCCTCCTCTGGAAACACCATATATTTT.

The chain links TRBV19 to TRBJ1-1; D perhaps matches TRBD1 (6 bases). From germline, CDR1 is LNHDA and CDR2 SQIVND (reference sequence). The CDR3 is made up of 18 amino acids. V was clipped by 7 bases and J by 0 bases, with 24 bases between them. The CDR3 reads CASNHPMGGPAMNTEAFF. CDR3 bases: TGTGCCAGTAATCATCCCATGGGGGGGCCGGCGATGAACACTGAAGCTTTCTTT.

CDR3 DNA: TGTGCCAGCAAGCGACAACACAGGGGTCGAAACACCATATATTTT. As protein: CASKRQHRGRNTIYF. This chain connects TRBV6-5 to TRBJ1-3, with 7 nucleotides matching TRBD1. The CDR3 totals 15 residues. After removal of 7 bases from V and 5 bases from J, the junction contained 11 bases not matched to a gene. Per the germline V gene, CDR1 is MNHEY and CDR2 is SVGAGI.

The V and J genes are TRBV28 and TRBJ1-2; unclear D gene. Germline values: CDR1 MDHEN, CDR2 SYDVKM. CDR3 length: 12 residues. V was cut by 7 bases and J by 2 bases, with 8 bases left in between. CDR3 amino acids: CASNSGNYGYTF. The CDR3, as DNA: TGTGCCAGCAATAGTGGAAACTATGGCTACACCTTC.

CDR3: CASSEGGLAGISYEQYF. The CDR3 coding sequence is TGCGCCAGCAGTGAGGGAGGACTAGCGGGTATCTCCTACGAGCAGTACTTC. This chain connects TRBV10-1 to TRBJ2-7; 11 bases fit TRBD2. CDR1 is WNHNN, CDR2 SYGVQD, per germline (reference sequence). V was clipped by 2 bases and J by 0 bases; unmatched bases: 6. CDR3 size: 17 residues.

The V gene is TRBV4-2, the J gene TRBJ1-2; possibly TRBD1 for D (6 bases). There are 14 residues in the CDR3. Germline CDR1 reads LGHNA; CDR2 reads YNFKEQ. Deletions cut 0 bases from V and 6 bases from J, with 11 bases between. This CDR3 reads CASSQELEGDGYTF. The CDR3 coding sequence is TGTGCCAGCAGCCAAGAGTTGGAGGGGGATGGCTACACCTTC.

This clone showed up just once. The chain employs TRBV30 and TRBJ2-1; D perhaps matches TRBD2 (7 bases). The CDR3 sequence is 16 residues long. The V gene lost 0 bases and the J gene lost 2 bases, with 14 bases spanning the gap. Germline V lookup: CDR1 GTSNPN, CDR2 SVGIG (reference sequence). CDR3 DNA: TGTGCCTGGAGTGTACCCGGCGGGGGCCCCTACAATGAGCAGTTCTTC. The encoded protein is CAWSVPGGGPYNEQFF.

This chain uses TRBV28 with TRBJ1-6; no definite D call. The CDR3 contains 16 residues. Germline V gene sequence: CDR1 MDHEN, CDR2 SYDVKM. V gave up 1 base and J gave up 0 bases, with 7 bases separating them. The chain's CDR3 is CASSLSGISYNSPLHF. CDR3 bases: TGTGCCAGCAGTTTATCGGGTATCTCCTATAATTCACCCCTCCACTTT.

The gene calls are TRBV15 and TRBJ2-2, with D perhaps being TRBD1 or TRBD2 (5 bases each). The germline CDR1 and CDR2 sequences are LNHNV and YYDKDF (reference sequence). Trimming shortened V by 3 bases and J by 4 bases, and 18 bases separated the two germline ends. CDR3 size: 17 residues. Here the CDR3 reads CATSSSRGGSLTGELFF. Here the CDR3 DNA reads TGTGCCACCAGCAGCTCGAGGGGCGGGTCGCTCACCGGGGAGCTGTTTTTT.

The V call is TRBV5-4, the J call TRBJ1-2, with D hard to call. The CDR3 loop spans 14 amino acids. Trimming shortened V by 5 bases and J by 3 bases, and 14 bases separated the two germline ends. The germline gives CDR1 SGHNT, CDR2 YYREEE (reference sequence). The CDR3 region has the DNA TGTGCCAGCAGACGGGGAGGGTGGCACTATGGCTACACCTTC. Translated: CASRRGGWHYGYTF.

The rearrangement links TRBV11-2 to TRBJ2-7, with 8 bases lining up with TRBD2. Germline CDR1 is SGHAT and CDR2 is FQNNGV. J lost 7 bases, V lost 4 bases, and 12 bases had no gene match. This CDR3 has 15 amino acids. The CDR3 nucleotides read TGTGCCAGCAGCTGGAATAGCGGGGTCCCCGGGGAGCAGTACTTC. Its translation is CASSWNSGVPGEQYF.

The genes are TRBV15 and TRBJ2-1; 9 nucleotides line up with TRBD1. The J segment lost 8 bases and the V segment lost 3 bases, leaving 2 bases of the junction unmatched. The germline V gene encodes CDR1 LNHNV and CDR2 YYDKDF (reference sequence). The CDR3 is 13 residues long. Here the CDR3 reads CATSRDRGYEQFF. In DNA form, the CDR3 reads TGTGCCACCAGCAGGGACAGGGGTTATGAGCAGTTCTTC.

This clone is a singleton in its sample. The V call is TRBV5-4, the J call TRBJ2-1, with 9 bases fitting TRBD2. This CDR3 contains 16 residues. Trimming cost V 3 bases and J 4 bases; bases outside gene matches: 8. Germline CDR1 and CDR2: SGHNT and YYREEE (reference sequence). CDR3 in DNA: TGTGCCAGCAGCTCCCCCTATGCGGGGGGGTACAATGAGCAGTTCTTC. Its translation: CASSSPYAGGYNEQFF.

The chain joins TRBV4-3 to TRBJ2-3; the D gene is possibly TRBD1 (6 bases). Germline V gives CDR1 LGHNA, CDR2 YSLEER. V was shortened by 4 bases and J by 1 base, with 15 bases between the two germline ends. The CDR3 is 16 residues long. CDR3 sequence (DNA): TGCGCCAGCAGCCTTGGGCTCGGACAGCGCACAGATACGCAGTATTTT. Translated, it gives CASSLGLGQRTDTQYF.

This chain connects TRBV27 to TRBJ1-6; D not resolved. V shed 3 bases and J shed 7 bases, with 4 bases lying between them. Germline CDR1 and CDR2: MNHEY and SMNVEV (reference sequence). CDR3 size: 12 residues. The DNA of the CDR3 is TGTGCCAGCAGTTTTTTAAATTCACCCCTCCACTTT. Its protein is CASSFLNSPLHF.

The chain's CDR3 is CASSLEPDTQYF. Written as DNA, the CDR3 is TGTGCCAGCAGCTTAGAGCCCGATACGCAGTATTTT. The chain is built from TRBV7-2 and TRBJ2-3; D not resolved. Germline CDR1 and CDR2: SGHTA and FQGNSA. The CDR3 is 12 amino acids. Trimming took 1 base from V and 6 from J, leaving 5 bases between them.

The rearrangement joins TRBV5-1 to TRBJ1-4; D uncertain. CDR1 is SGHRS, CDR2 YFSETQ, per germline. The CDR3 is made up of 14 amino acids. V lost 1 base and J lost 3, with 7 bases in between. In DNA form, the CDR3 reads TGCGCCAGCAGCTTGATGGGAGCTAATGAAAAACTGTTTTTT. It encodes CASSLMGANEKLFF.